This TCR beta chain is drawn from a study of T cell responses to AZD1222 COVID-19 vaccine. The junction had 6 bases not matched to a gene; V was cut back by 5 bases and J by 4 bases. The germline CDR1 and CDR2 sequences are LNHDA and SQIVND (reference sequence). This CDR3 comprises 15 residues. Sequenced by immunoSEQ multiplex PCR; TCRdb stores in-frame clones only, minus some. The sample records some 150,000 clones, more than 85% being singletons. Note on this clone: The antigen remains undetermined.

Findings and caveats of the study: Spike-spanning, vaccine-associated CD4 TCRs were dominant at 160-218 and 743-854. Donors were largely white British and mainly female; clonal diversity was possibly underestimated. In the spike-specific TCR repertoire, nearly half reportedly target unmutated variant regions.

This specimen was peripheral blood, taken on day 0 of AZD1222 vaccination. The chain recombines TRBV19 with TRBJ2-3, with 10 bases matching TRBD1. This clonotype was obtained from an adult in good health. The CDR3 is CASSWGQGPSDTQYF. CDR3 DNA: TGTGCCAGTAGTTGGGGACAGGGGCCCTCAGATACGCAGTATTTT.